The source of this TCR beta chain is a study of regulatory T cells in long-lasting Graves disease. Time point denoted: newly diagnosed GD, antithyroid drugs for less than 3 months. PBMC-derived RNA was used for the TCR library. Sequencing libraries for TCR beta were prepared with iRepertoire HTBI primers and Arm-PCR of CDR3 regions. MiXCR, run by TCRdb on the multiplex PCR reads, gives a single entry per CDR3 protein. The sample lists fewer than 550,000 distinct CDR3 sequences, roughly a sixth occurring once. Germline loops: CDR1 SGDLS, CDR2 YYNGEE. This CDR3 contains 14 residues. Trimming stripped 0 bases from V and 10 bases from J, with 11 bases between. These data also formed part of another study, on T cells in Graves' hyperthyroidism and ophthalmopathy.

Here the sequenced sample was peripheral blood mononuclear cells (PBMCs), taken at new diagnosis, from a patient treated with antithyroid drugs. This TCR came from a woman aged 40-65 years with Graves disease. The chain couples TRBV9 to TRBJ1-6; a weak D match, TRBD1 (5 bases). This CDR3 is CASSVEAGRSPLHF. CDR3 sequence (DNA): TGTGCCAGCAGCGTAGAGGCAGGGAGGTCACCCCTCCACTTT.